This TCR beta chain originates from a study of a mutant IDH1 vaccine in newly diagnosed glioma. Study at large: Either 4-6 weeks after radiotherapy alone or alongside temozolomide, vaccination was begun.

TCRdb keeps only in-frame clones here, not all; method: immunoSEQ multiplex PCR. The sample holds roughly 34,000 clones, about 83% seen once. Trimming took off 0 bases at V and 2 bases at J, with 12 bases between the two ends. Germline lookup yields CDR1 KGHSH and CDR2 LQKENI. This CDR3 has 16 residues. As to time point: week 47, end of study. Every vaccination contained 300 ug of the mutant IDH1 20-mer peptide and was paired with topical imiquimod. On this clone: What it binds is unknown.

This chain uses TRBV18 with TRBJ2-3; D remains ambiguous. The source was PBMCs, collected from a glioma patient whose treatment included an IDH1 peptide vaccine. The receptor was derived from a woman aged 30 to 39 with glioma. The CDR3 region is CASSPPSAHPTDTQYF. The CDR3 nucleotides are TGTGCCAGCTCACCACCCTCGGCACACCCCACAGATACGCAGTATTTT. Variable domain in full (rest from reference TRBV18 and TRBJ2-3): NAGVMQNPRHLVRRRGQEARLRCSPMKGHSHVYWYRQLPEEGLKFMVYLQKENIIDESGMPKERFSAEFPKEGPSILRIQQVVRGDSAAYFCASSPPSAHPTDTQYFGPGTRLTVL.